A single sample is the source of the 20 T cell receptor beta chains below, sequenced in a study of shared clonotypes between healthy human individuals. Clones were sequenced by immunoSEQ multiplex PCR, and TCRdb holds only the in-frame ones, with some missing. The sample lists about 2.4 million clones; 90% to 95% were seen once. Specimen: naive CD4+ T cells sorted from blood. As for subset: CD45RA+ positively selected. The receptors come from a man aged 18 to 29 in good health.

The rearrangement joins TRBV18 to TRBJ2-3; TRBD2 matches 12 bases. Germline lookup yields CDR1 KGHSH and CDR2 LQKENI. This CDR3 has 20 residues. The V segment lost 3 bases and the J segment 2 bases; nucleotides outside the gene matches: 15. The CDR3 DNA is TGTGCCAGCTCACCCGACCCCCCATGGACTAGCGGGACCCACACAGATACGCAGTATTTT. The encoded protein is CASSPDPPWTSGTHTDTQYF.

The chain is built from TRBV27 and TRBJ2-7, with TRBD1 matching over 9 bases. Germline V gives CDR1 MNHEY, CDR2 SMNVEV (reference sequence). With V trimmed by 6 bases and J by 6 bases, 12 bases remained unmatched. This CDR3 has 15 amino acids. The CDR3 coding sequence is TGTGCCAGCAGGTACACCGGGACAGGGTCCCCCGAGCAGTACTTC. This translates into CASRYTGTGSPEQYF.

This chain links TRBV5-1 with TRBJ2-5, with D possibly TRBD1 on 6 matching bases. The V end was cut by 1 base, the J end by 4 bases, with 11 bases between. The CDR3 is 14 amino acids. Germline lookup yields CDR1 SGHRS and CDR2 YFSETQ. CDR3 protein: CASSLTGTGETQYF. CDR3 nucleotide sequence: TGCGCCAGCAGCTTGACAGGGACCGGAGAGACCCAGTACTTC.

V usage is TRBV10-3 and J usage is TRBJ2-7; 8 positions match TRBD2. The CDR3 is 13 residues long. Looked up from germline, CDR1 is ENHRY and CDR2 is SYGVKD. The trim removed 5 bases at V and 6 bases at J, leaving 6 bases unmatched. The CDR3: CAISTGGGAEQYF. For the CDR3, the DNA is TGTGCCATCAGTACCGGGGGGGGTGCCGAGCAGTACTTC.

This chain joins TRBV2 and TRBJ2-1, with 7 bases that match TRBD1. Germline loops: CDR1 SNHLY, CDR2 FYNNEI. With 6 bases clipped from V and 2 bases from J, the junction kept 10 bases outside the gene matches. CDR3 length equals 16 residues. CDR3 region: CASSYRQGQTYNEQFF. The CDR3 DNA follows: TGTGCCAGCAGCTATAGACAGGGCCAAACCTACAATGAGCAGTTCTTC.

The rearrangement uses TRBV5-1 and TRBJ2-7; perhaps TRBD2 as D (6 bases). Germline CDR1 and CDR2: SGHRS and YFSETQ. Trimming cost V 4 bases and J 0 bases, with 14 bases left between them. The CDR3 has 15 residues. CDR3 loop: CASSPTVGGSYEQYF. As DNA, the CDR3 is TGCGCCAGCAGCCCGACAGTCGGGGGCTCCTACGAGCAGTACTTC.

This chain joins TRBV11-2 and TRBJ2-5, with 7 bases fitting TRBD1. The CDR3 is 15 residues long. Germline V gives CDR1 SGHAT, CDR2 FQNNGV. The ends lost 5 bases at V and 4 bases at J; junction bases unmatched: 10. In nucleotides, the CDR3 is TGTGCCAGCAGCGTACAGGGGTCGGCTCGAGAGACCCAGTACTTC. Its translation is CASSVQGSARETQYF. The variable domain in full, completed from reference TRBV11-2 and TRBJ2-5, reads EAGVAQSPRYKIIEKRQSVAFWCNPISGHATLYWYQQILGQGPKLLIQFQNNGVVDDSQLPKDRFSAERLKGVDSTLKIQPAKLEDSAVYLCASSVQGSARETQYFGPGTRLLVL.

Here the CDR3 DNA reads TGTGCCAGCAGCGTAGCCAGATTGCCTGGGGCCAACGTCCTGACTTTC. Translation: CASSVARLPGANVLTF. This sequence joins TRBV9 and TRBJ2-6, with no clear D. The CDR3 consists of 16 residues. V dropped 0 bases and J dropped 2 bases, with 9 bases sitting between them. Per germline, CDR1 SGDLS and CDR2 YYNGEE.

This clone was counted once. The rearrangement joins TRBV28 to TRBJ2-5, with D perhaps being TRBD1 or TRBD2 (5 bases each). The J call may be in error: the DNA end matches TRBJ2-7 better. The CDR3 contains 14 residues. Germline CDR1 and CDR2: MDHEN and SYDVKM. The CDR3 loop is CASSSPGPRYEQYF. The CDR3 bases are TGTGCCAGCAGCTCCCCGGGACCCAGGTACGAGCAGTACTTC.

This clone was found a few times. The chain combines TRBV4-1 with TRBJ1-4; TRBD1 matches at 9 bases. J was trimmed by 0 bases and V by 4 bases; bases with no gene match: 3. This CDR3 comprises 16 residues. Germline lookup yields CDR1 MGHRA and CDR2 YSYEKL. CDR3 sequence (DNA): TGCGCCAGCAGCCGGACAGGGGAAGCAACTAATGAAAAACTGTTTTTT. Protein sequence: CASSRTGEATNEKLFF.

The chain is built from TRBV7-2 and TRBJ1-6; the D gene is possibly TRBD1 (5 bases). CDR1 is SGHTA, CDR2 FQGNSA, per germline. Trimming shortened V by 3 bases and J by 10 bases, and 13 bases separated the two germline ends. The CDR3 totals 14 residues. CDR3 in amino acids: CASSLRGGSSPLHF. Written as DNA, the CDR3 is TGTGCCAGCAGCTTGAGGGGCGGAAGCTCACCCCTCCACTTT.

The chain carries TRBV11-2 and TRBJ2-2, with D unclear. V lost 5 bases, J lost 4 bases, and 17 bases lay in between. This CDR3 spans 16 amino acids. Germline V CDR1 and CDR2: SGHAT, FQNNGV. The CDR3 loop reads CASSDLGSLGTGELFF. CDR3 DNA sequence: TGTGCCAGCAGCGACTTAGGGTCCCTTGGCACCGGGGAGCTGTTTTTT.

The chain has TRBV18 and TRBJ1-1; a weak D match, TRBD1 (5 bases). V lost 2 bases and J 10 bases, leaving 20 bases between the germline ends. CDR1 is KGHSH, CDR2 LQKENI, per germline. The CDR3 totals 15 residues. The CDR3 bases are TGTGCCAGCTCACCAATCGACATAACAGGCTTAGGAGCTTTCTTT. This sequence encodes CASSPIDITGLGAFF. The variable domain in full, completed from reference TRBV18 and TRBJ1-1, reads NAGVMQNPRHLVRRRGQEARLRCSPMKGHSHVYWYRQLPEEGLKFMVYLQKENIIDESGMPKERFSAEFPKEGPSILRIQQVVRGDSAAYFCASSPIDITGLGAFFGQGTRLTVV.

The rearrangement joins TRBV7-2 to TRBJ2-5; a possible D gene is TRBD1 (6 bases). Germline V gene lookup returns CDR1 SGHTA and CDR2 FQGNSA. The CDR3 loop spans 15 amino acids. The V end was cut by 6 bases, the J end by 7 bases, with 21 bases between. CDR3 sequence reads: CASSPRQGPGATQYF. The CDR3 nucleotides are TGTGCCAGCAGTCCGAGGCAAGGACCAGGGGCGACCCAGTACTTC.

The J gene is TRBJ1-4, the V gene TRBV6-4; a weak D match, TRBD1 (5 bases). V lost 5 bases and J 10 bases, leaving 14 bases between the germline ends. From germline, CDR1 is MRHNA and CDR2 SNTAGT. The CDR3 runs to 13 residues. The CDR3 DNA reads as TGTGCCAGCAGTCCTGACAGAGGTGGAAAACTGTTTTTT. It yields the protein CASSPDRGGKLFF.

The rearrangement joins TRBV2 to TRBJ2-5; D possibly corresponds to TRBD2 (6 bases). V dropped 5 bases and J dropped 1 base, with 11 bases sitting between them. CDR3 size: 14 residues. Germline-derived CDR1 and CDR2 are SNHLY and FYNNEI. The CDR3 sequence is CASSIRDSQETQYF. For the CDR3, the DNA is TGTGCCAGCAGTATCCGGGACTCCCAAGAGACCCAGTACTTC.

V is TRBV5-1 and J is TRBJ2-3, with 10 bases that match TRBD2. V lost 6 bases, J lost 2 bases, and 9 bases stayed unmatched. Germline V gene sequence: CDR1 SGHRS, CDR2 YFSETQ. The CDR3 extends over 16 amino acids. The CDR3 sequence is CASKQRTSGITDTQYF. The CDR3 DNA follows: TGCGCCAGCAAACAAAGGACTAGCGGTATCACAGATACGCAGTATTTT.

V and J are TRBV5-1 and TRBJ2-1, with a possible D match to TRBD1 (5 bases). The CDR3 has 18 amino acids. V shed 4 bases and J shed 2 bases, with 22 bases lying between them. CDR1 SGHRS and CDR2 YFSETQ come from the germline V gene. The CDR3 region is CASSGHPTVFDPYNEQFF. The CDR3 DNA follows: TGCGCCAGCAGCGGACACCCCACGGTATTTGACCCCTACAATGAGCAGTTCTTC.

The chain uses TRBV4-3 and TRBJ2-7, with D possibly matching TRBD2 (5 bases). The V gene lost 0 bases and the J gene lost 1 base, with 10 bases spanning the gap. CDR3 length equals 15 residues. Germline CDR1 LGHNA, CDR2 YSLEER. CDR3: CASSQDLGESYEQYF. The CDR3 region has the DNA TGCGCCAGCAGCCAAGATCTTGGGGAGTCCTACGAGCAGTACTTC.

Remarks on this clone: Other nucleotide sequences from this sample produce the same CDR3. The chain couples TRBV9 to TRBJ2-1; D perhaps matches TRBD2 (6 bases). The germline V and J ends were trimmed by 0 bases and 2 bases, with 9 bases remaining between them. Germline CDR1 is SGDLS and CDR2 is YYNGEE. The CDR3 is 15 amino acids. CDR3 nucleotide sequence: TGTGCCAGCAGCGTAGTGGGGGGAGCCTACAATGAGCAGTTCTTC. This translates into CASSVVGGAYNEQFF.